The 11 T cell receptor beta chains listed next were all sequenced from one sample in a study of blood T cell repertoires in COVID-19. Assay: immunoSEQ multiplex PCR; the TCRdb copy retains only in-frame clones and omits some. This table has around 95,000 clones, around four fifths appearing once. The sample consisted of peripheral blood. Receptors originate from a man in his sixties or seventies with active or convalescent COVID-19.

This chain links TRBV7-9 with TRBJ2-3, with TRBD2 matching 7 bases. V gave up 2 bases and J gave up 3 bases; unmatched junction bases: 8. The CDR3 sequence is 16 residues long. Germline V gives CDR1 SEHNR, CDR2 FQNEAQ (reference sequence). DNA for the CDR3: TGTGCCAGCAGCTTAATGGCAGGGACTATTACAGATACGCAGTATTTT. This gives the protein CASSLMAGTITDTQYF.

The chain links TRBV11-3 to TRBJ2-2, with 7 nucleotides matching TRBD1. The CDR3 is 14 amino acids. Per the germline V gene, CDR1 is SGHNT and CDR2 is YENEEA. V lost 3 bases and J lost 4; bases outside the gene matches: 2. In DNA, the CDR3 is TGTGCCAGCAGCTTCGGGACAGTCACCGGGGAGCTGTTTTTT. Translated: CASSFGTVTGELFF.

V gene TRBV15 combines with J gene TRBJ2-5; the match to TRBD1 covers 7 bases. Germline assignment: CDR1 LNHNV and CDR2 YYDKDF (reference sequence). The CDR3 has 15 amino acids. Trimming removed 4 bases from V and 5 bases from J; junction bases left unmatched: 10. The CDR3 DNA is TGTGCCACCAGCAAGACAGGGCAACTGGGGGAGACCCAGTACTTC. It yields the protein CATSKTGQLGETQYF.

In DNA, the CDR3 is TGTGCCATCGCAGGGGTGTACGAGCAGTACTTC. Residues: CAIAGVYEQYF. The chain uses TRBV6-5 and TRBJ2-7, with a possible D match to TRBD1 (6 bases). This CDR3 spans 11 amino acids. Germline V gives CDR1 MNHEY, CDR2 SVGAGI. The V end was cut by 10 bases, the J end by 4 bases, with 11 bases between.

The chain carries TRBV4-3 and TRBJ1-4, with 9 bases lining up with TRBD1. The ends lost 0 bases at V and 5 bases at J; junction bases unmatched: 4. Germline CDR1 and CDR2: LGHNA and YSLEER. This CDR3 comprises 16 residues. DNA for the CDR3: TGCGCCAGCAGCCAAGATCCCGGGACAGGGAATGAAAAACTGTTTTTT. The encoded protein is CASSQDPGTGNEKLFF.

The gene calls are TRBV6-5 and TRBJ2-3; possible D gene TRBD1, 5 bases. Germline CDR1 MNHEY, CDR2 SVGAGI. This CDR3 contains 14 residues. The germline V and J ends were trimmed by 2 bases and 1 base, with 7 bases remaining between them. The CDR3 DNA follows: TGTGCCAGCAGTTACGGGGCCCGCACAGATACGCAGTATTTT. Its translation: CASSYGARTDTQYF.

The chain recombines TRBV7-2 with TRBJ2-5; 7 bases agree with TRBD1. Trimming took 4 bases from V and 5 from J; bases not matched to a gene: 10. CDR3 size: 15 residues. Germline CDR1 is SGHTA and CDR2 is FQGNSA. The CDR3 loop is CASSSGQLLRETQYF. Written as DNA, the CDR3 is TGTGCCAGCAGCTCGGGACAGCTCCTGAGGGAGACCCAGTACTTC.

J is TRBJ1-1 and V is TRBV4-3; 8 bases align to TRBD1. V was clipped by 1 base and J by 3 bases; unmatched bases: 7. Germline values: CDR1 LGHNA, CDR2 YSLEER. CDR3 length: 16 amino acids. The CDR3 here is CASSQGPGQADTEAFF. In nucleotides, the CDR3 is TGCGCCAGCAGCCAAGGTCCGGGACAGGCGGACACTGAAGCTTTCTTT.

Note on this clone: At one of its ends the junction is not consistent with the germline gene, which may arise from a read error. J is TRBJ1-2 and V is TRBV7-8, with D unclear. The CDR3 length is 12 residues. Germline V gene sequence: CDR1 SGHVS, CDR2 FQNEAQ. In nucleotides, the CDR3 is TGTGCCAGCAGCCCATCGGGATCGCATGGCCCTTTC. Translation gives CASSPSGSHGPF.

This clone appeared a single time. The genes are TRBV10-3 and TRBJ2-7; TRBD2 is a possible D gene (6 bases). Germline CDR1 and CDR2: ENHRY and SYGVKD. V was cut by 9 bases and J by 0 bases, with 15 bases left in between. There are 14 residues in the CDR3. The CDR3 nucleotides are TGTGCCATAAGTCGGTCCGGGAGCTCCTACGAGCAGTACTTC. Amino acid sequence: CAISRSGSSYEQYF.

This chain uses TRBV9 with TRBJ2-3, with TRBD2 identical over 12 bases. The germline V gene has CDR1 SGDLS and CDR2 YYNGEE. The junction had 3 bases not matched to a gene; V was cut back by 4 bases and J by 6 bases. The CDR3 consists of 14 residues. CDR3 protein: CASSRTSGEDTQYF. DNA of the CDR3: TGTGCCAGCAGCCGGACTAGCGGGGAGGATACGCAGTATTTT. Filled out from reference TRBV9 and TRBJ2-3, the complete variable domain reads DSGVTQTPKHLITATGQRVTLRCSPRSGDLSVYWYQQSLDQGLQFLIQYYNGEERAKGNILERFSAQQFPDLHSELNLSSLELGDSALYFCASSRTSGEDTQYFGPGTRLTVL.